The 21 T cell receptor beta chains given below trace back to one sample, sequenced in a study of blood T cell repertoires in COVID-19. Repertoires were generated with immunoSEQ multiplex PCR, while TCRdb's copy carries only in-frame clones and drops some. The data contain a few hundred thousand clones, approximately 85% of them singletons. Sequenced material: peripheral blood. Receptor source: a man aged 50-59 years with active or convalescent COVID-19.

V usage is TRBV5-1 and J usage is TRBJ2-5; 7 bases are shared with TRBD1. The CDR3 sequence is 14 residues long. CDR1 and CDR2 (germline): SGHRS, YFSETQ. With V trimmed by 4 bases and J by 2 bases, 5 bases remained unmatched. DNA of the CDR3: TGCGCCAGCAGCCAAGGGACAGCTCAAGAGACCCAGTACTTC. It is translated as CASSQGTAQETQYF.

V gene TRBV11-3 combines with J gene TRBJ2-7; D may be TRBD1 (5 bases). CDR1 is SGHNT and CDR2 is YENEEA in the germline V gene. There are 13 residues in the CDR3. The germline V and J ends were trimmed by 1 base and 4 bases, with 8 bases remaining between them. The CDR3 DNA sequence: TGTGCCAGCAGCTTAGGGGCAGGGTACGAGCAGTACTTC. Translated: CASSLGAGYEQYF.

V usage is TRBV15 and J usage is TRBJ2-4, with TRBD2 matching 9 bases. The germline V gene has CDR1 LNHNV and CDR2 YYDKDF (reference sequence). The CDR3 contains 21 residues. V gave up 0 bases and J gave up 0 bases; unmatched junction bases: 15. The CDR3 DNA reads TGTGCCACCAGCAGAGATTTACCTACGAGTAGCGGGAGAGGAGCCAAAAACATTCAGTACTTC. Protein product: CATSRDLPTSSGRGAKNIQYF. The full variable domain, in which reference TRBV15 and TRBJ2-4 provide the parts outside the CDR3, is DAMVIQNPRYQVTQFGKPVTLSCSQTLNHNVMYWYQQKSSQAPKLLFHYYDKDFNNEADTPDNFQSRRPNTSFCFLDIRSPGLGDTAMYLCATSRDLPTSSGRGAKNIQYFGAGTRLSVL.

CDR3 protein: CASSTLPVTYNEQFF. The DNA of the CDR3 is TGTGCCAGCAGTACCCTCCCGGTGACCTACAATGAGCAGTTCTTC. The V call is TRBV27, the J call TRBJ2-1, with D hard to call. The CDR3 runs to 15 residues. Germline V gene data show CDR1 as MNHEY and CDR2 as SMNVEV (reference sequence). With 5 bases removed from V and 2 bases from J, the gap between germline ends came to 13 bases.

The chain employs TRBV18 and TRBJ2-1, with TRBD2 matching over 12 bases. With V trimmed by 3 bases and J by 10 bases, 10 bases remained unmatched. The CDR3 loop spans 16 amino acids. Germline loops: CDR1 KGHSH, CDR2 LQKENI. Here the CDR3 reads CASSPGLAGINEEQFF. The CDR3 coding sequence is TGTGCCAGCTCACCCGGACTAGCGGGAATCAATGAGGAGCAGTTCTTC.

This chain connects TRBV28 to TRBJ1-5; no definite D call. This CDR3 is built from 13 residues. V was clipped by 6 bases and J by 7 bases, with 13 bases between them. Germline V gene sequence: CDR1 MDHEN, CDR2 SYDVKM. The CDR3 DNA sequence: TGTGCCAGCAGCCCTTCCCACCGGCAGCCCCAGCATTTT. It yields the protein CASSPSHRQPQHF.

The count of this clone is one. The rearrangement uses TRBV7-9 and TRBJ2-2; 10 bases agree with TRBD2. From germline, CDR1 is SEHNR and CDR2 FQNEAQ (reference sequence). The CDR3 contains 15 residues. Unmatched junction bases numbered 4, after V lost 5 bases and J lost 4 bases. The CDR3 coding sequence is TGTGCCAGCAGCCTCAGACTAGCGGGCACCGGGGAGCTGTTTTTT. Amino acid sequence: CASSLRLAGTGELFF.

Notes on this clone: The identical CDR3 is also encoded by other nucleotide sequences in the sample. The rearrangement joins TRBV5-1 to TRBJ2-1, with TRBD2 matching 7 bases. The germline gives CDR1 SGHRS, CDR2 YFSETQ. This CDR3 has 15 amino acids. V gave up 1 base and J gave up 3 bases; unmatched junction bases: 4. This CDR3 reads CASSLMGGSYNEQFF. CDR3 DNA: TGCGCCAGCAGCTTGATGGGCGGGAGCTACAATGAGCAGTTCTTC.

This clone was recorded once. The V call is TRBV4-1, the J call TRBJ1-5; maybe TRBD1 (6 bases). Trimming left V 4 bases short and J 1 base short, with 14 bases between. This CDR3 region has 16 residues. Per germline, CDR1 MGHRA and CDR2 YSYEKL. The chain's CDR3 is CASSPREGGSNQPQHF. The CDR3 DNA follows: TGCGCCAGCAGCCCCCGGGAGGGGGGGAGCAATCAGCCCCAGCATTTT.

This sequence joins TRBV4-3 and TRBJ2-1; TRBD2 aligns across 7 bases. The germline gives CDR1 LGHNA, CDR2 YSLEER. The CDR3 is made up of 16 amino acids. Trimming took 0 bases from V and 4 from J; bases not matched to a gene: 6. The CDR3 is CASSQDALANYNEQFF. Written as DNA, the CDR3 is TGCGCCAGCAGCCAAGATGCACTAGCGAATTACAATGAGCAGTTCTTC.

The chain is built from TRBV19 and TRBJ2-5, with 13 nucleotides matching TRBD2. With V trimmed by 7 bases and J by 5 bases, 7 bases remained unmatched. The CDR3 is 15 residues long. Germline CDR1 is LNHDA and CDR2 is SQIVND (reference sequence). CDR3 residues: CASTRGGLAGETQYF. The CDR3 DNA is TGTGCCAGTACCCGAGGGGGACTAGCGGGGGAGACCCAGTACTTC.

V usage is TRBV12-3 or TRBV12-4 and J usage is TRBJ1-2, with 10 bases identical to TRBD1. The CDR3 sequence is 13 residues long. The junction had 4 bases not matched to a gene; V was cut back by 8 bases and J by 4 bases. CDR3 sequence (DNA): TGTGCCAGCCAGACAGGGGGCCGCTATGGCTACACCTTC. Residues: CASQTGGRYGYTF.

This clone was picked up one time. The CDR3 DNA reads TGTGCCAGCAGGGCCCCAGGGGCCTCTGGAAACACCATATATTTT. Its protein is CASRAPGASGNTIYF. The V call is TRBV5-5, the J call TRBJ1-3; D is perhaps TRBD1 (6 bases). Trimming left V 5 bases short and J 0 bases short, with 12 bases between. Per germline, CDR1 SGHKS and CDR2 YYEKEE (reference sequence). The CDR3 spans 15 residues.

The chain recombines TRBV4-1 with TRBJ2-7; the D gene is possibly TRBD1 (6 bases). Germline CDR1 is MGHRA and CDR2 is YSYEKL. CDR3 length equals 13 residues. Trimming took off 4 bases at V and 6 bases at J, with 13 bases between the two ends. This chain's CDR3 is CASSPYQGLEQYF. CDR3 DNA sequence: TGCGCCAGCAGCCCCTACCAGGGGCTCGAGCAGTACTTC.

The chain employs TRBV30 and TRBJ2-3; tentative D call: TRBD2 (6 bases). The CDR3 has 14 residues. Per the germline V gene, CDR1 is GTSNPN and CDR2 is SVGIG (reference sequence). V gave up 0 bases and J gave up 2 bases, with 9 bases separating them. CDR3 bases: TGTGCCTGGAGTGTTGCGGGGCTCACAGATACGCAGTATTTT. Its translation is CAWSVAGLTDTQYF.

The J gene is TRBJ2-7, the V gene TRBV7-2, with 13 bases identical to TRBD2. The germline V gene has CDR1 SGHTA and CDR2 FQGNSA. The CDR3 covers 17 residues. The V gene end was trimmed by 1 base and the J gene end by 1 base; junction bases not matched to a gene: 4. This CDR3 is CASSLVGGLAGSYEQYF. Written as DNA, the CDR3 is TGTGCCAGCAGCTTAGTAGGGGGACTAGCGGGATCCTACGAGCAGTACTTC. The complete variable domain, with remaining parts taken from reference TRBV7-2 and TRBJ2-7, reads GAGVSQSPSNKVTEKGKDVELRCDPISGHTALYWYRQSLGQGLEFLIYFQGNSAPDKSGLPSDRFSAERTGGSVSTLTIQRTQQEDSAVYLCASSLVGGLAGSYEQYFGPGTRLTVT.

The CDR3 spells CASSSDRVLDTQYF. The CDR3 coding sequence is TGTGCCAGCAGTTCCGACAGGGTACTAGATACGCAGTATTTT. The chain is built from TRBV7-3 and TRBJ2-3; 7 nucleotides align to TRBD1. Unmatched junction bases numbered 8, after V lost 6 bases and J lost 5 bases. The CDR3 is 14 residues long. CDR1 and CDR2 (germline): SGHTA, FQGTGA.

The rearrangement uses TRBV7-2 and TRBJ1-1; 12 bases fit TRBD1. In germline, CDR1 is SGHTA, CDR2 FQGNSA. V lost 5 bases and J lost 1; bases outside the gene matches: 8. The CDR3 spans 17 residues. The CDR3 coding sequence is TGTGCCAGCAGCCCCCGGGACAGGGGGCTGGGGAACACTGAAGCTTTCTTT. Amino acid sequence: CASSPRDRGLGNTEAFF. The variable domain in full, completed from reference TRBV7-2 and TRBJ1-1, reads GAGVSQSPSNKVTEKGKDVELRCDPISGHTALYWYRQSLGQGLEFLIYFQGNSAPDKSGLPSDRFSAERTGGSVSTLTIQRTQQEDSAVYLCASSPRDRGLGNTEAFFGQGTRLTVV.

The chain is built from TRBV4-2 and TRBJ2-1; a possible D gene is TRBD2 (6 bases). The V and J ends lost 7 bases and 10 bases respectively, with 23 bases between them. The CDR3 has 15 amino acids. Germline CDR1 reads LGHNA; CDR2 reads YNFKEQ. CDR3 nucleotide sequence: TGTGCCAGCACCCGACTAGTGTCAAACCTAGGAGAGCAGTTCTTC. Translation: CASTRLVSNLGEQFF.

The chain couples TRBV10-3 to TRBJ2-7; D perhaps matches TRBD2 (6 bases). The V gene's germline CDR1 is ENHRY and CDR2 SYGVKD. The CDR3 totals 15 residues. V lost 5 bases, J lost 2 bases, and 16 bases lay in between. The CDR3, as DNA: TGTGCCATCAGTAACACTAGCTTGGGGACCTACGAGCAGTACTTC. Encoded protein: CAISNTSLGTYEQYF.

This clone appeared once. The chain has TRBV10-3 and TRBJ2-7; D may be TRBD2 (5 bases). V was pared by 2 bases and J by 6 bases, with 17 bases between. Germline lookup yields CDR1 ENHRY and CDR2 SYGVKD. This CDR3 has 15 amino acids. CDR3 nucleotide sequence: TGTGCCATCAGTGAGGTCAGGCTAGCCTTTGGCGAGCAGTACTTC. This encodes CAISEVRLAFGEQYF.